The source of this T cell receptor (beta chain) is a study of response to subunit inactivated influenza vaccine. The germline V gene has CDR1 SGHTA and CDR2 FQGNSA. Trimming pared 4 bases from V and 8 bases from J, leaving 9 bases between. This CDR3 contains 12 residues. One entry per CDR3 protein results from TCRdb running MiXCR on the RT-PCR reads. The table shows more than 450,000 distinct CDR3 sequences, with about 11% occurring only once. These data were likewise used in another study, on T cells expressing NK-cell markers. As that study records: The authors generated TCR beta cDNA through 5'RACE template switching with UMIs. Most of the eight sequenced donors were classified as HCMV-seropositive, and one was classified as seronegative. Restricting sorting to alpha-beta TCR T cells was achieved in several experiments by an anti-gamma-delta TCR antibody.

Sequenced material: PBMCs from blood, taken on the day of vaccination. The chain has TRBV7-2 and TRBJ2-1; weak D call: TRBD1 (6 bases). The TCR originated in a man aged 50 to 59 who received an inactivated influenza vaccine. The CDR3 spells CASSWNRDEQFF. DNA for the CDR3: TGTGCCAGCAGCTGGAACAGGGATGAGCAGTTCTTC.